This T cell receptor beta chain came from a study of blood T cell repertoires in COVID-19. In the study overall: From the United States, Italy and Spain came samples of acute and convalescent COVID-19.

Germline lookup yields CDR1 SGHNT and CDR2 YYREEE (reference sequence). After removal of 3 bases from V and 0 bases from J, the junction contained 2 bases not matched to a gene. This CDR3 has 17 residues. As handled by the study authors: Amplifying reference gene primers gave estimates of nucleated cell counts. Sequencing was performed with immunoSEQ multiplex PCR; in TCRdb, only in-frame clones are kept and a portion is missing. V and J calls and clone size are as listed in that table; D and trimming were resolved from the DNA. The profile shows about 46,000 clones, approximately 90% of them singletons.

The genes are TRBV5-4 and TRBJ2-2; TRBD2 matches 13 bases. The sample comprised peripheral blood. This receptor was taken from a man aged 50 to 60 with active COVID-19. This CDR3 is CASSSGLAGANTGELFF. CDR3 bases: TGTGCCAGCAGCTCCGGACTAGCGGGGGCGAACACCGGGGAGCTGTTTTTT.